This T cell receptor (beta chain) was found in a study of blood T cell repertoires in COVID-19. The overall study: Samples representing acute and convalescent COVID-19 were sourced from the United States, Italy and Spain. PBMCs, B-cell-depleted T cells, or T cells provided the cDNA or gDNA that made up the material.

V lost 0 bases and J 10 bases, leaving 20 bases between the germline ends. From germline, CDR1 is SGHNT and CDR2 YYREEE (reference sequence). This CDR3 spans 16 amino acids. In the source study's methods: By means of reference gene primer amplification, nucleated cell counts were estimated. Some clones are missing from TCRdb's copy, which holds only in-frame ones; the method was immunoSEQ multiplex PCR. V and J calls and clone size follow that table, whereas D and trimming were derived from the DNA. The sample holds about 15,000 clones, approximately 88% seen once. The source material was peripheral blood. V gene TRBV5-4 combines with J gene TRBJ1-5, with D maybe TRBD1 (5 bases). The receptor comes from a woman between 65 and 79 years old in a cohort sampled during active or convalescent COVID-19. CDR3 in DNA: TGTGCCAGCAGCTTGGGGGGTGGGACTGACCCTTCTCCCCAGCATTTT. This sequence encodes CASSLGGGTDPSPQHF.